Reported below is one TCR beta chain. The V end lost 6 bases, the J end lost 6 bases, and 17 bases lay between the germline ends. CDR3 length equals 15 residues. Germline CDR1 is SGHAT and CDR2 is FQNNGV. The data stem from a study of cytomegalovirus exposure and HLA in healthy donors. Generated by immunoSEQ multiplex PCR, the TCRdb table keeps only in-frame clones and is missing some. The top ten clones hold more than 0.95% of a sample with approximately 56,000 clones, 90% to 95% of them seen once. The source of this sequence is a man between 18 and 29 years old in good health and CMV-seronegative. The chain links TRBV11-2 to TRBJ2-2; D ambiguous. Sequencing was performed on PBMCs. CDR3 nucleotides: TGTGCCAGCAGGCAAGGCGGCGTGTACCCCGGGGAGCTGTTTTTT. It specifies CASRQGGVYPGELFF.